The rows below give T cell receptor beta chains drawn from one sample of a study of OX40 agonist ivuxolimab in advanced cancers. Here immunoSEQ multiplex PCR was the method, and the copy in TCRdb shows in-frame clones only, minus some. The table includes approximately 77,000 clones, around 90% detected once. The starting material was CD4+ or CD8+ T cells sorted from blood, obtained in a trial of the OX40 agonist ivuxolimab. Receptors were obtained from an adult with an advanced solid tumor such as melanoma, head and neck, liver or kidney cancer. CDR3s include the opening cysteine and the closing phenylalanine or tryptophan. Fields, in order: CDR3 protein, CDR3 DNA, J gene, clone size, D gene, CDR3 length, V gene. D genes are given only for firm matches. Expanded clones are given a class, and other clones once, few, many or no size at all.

CDR3 protein: CASSSIAGGTDTQYF
CDR3 DNA: TGCGCCAGCAGCTCCATAGCGGGAGGGACAGATACGCAGTATTTT
J gene: TRBJ2-3
clone size: .
D gene: TRBD2
CDR3 length: 15
V gene: TRBV5-1

CDR3 protein: CASSSQTVQQYF
CDR3 DNA: TGTGCCAGCAGCTCCCAGACAGTGCAGCAGTACTTC
J gene: TRBJ2-7
clone size: .
D gene: .
CDR3 length: 12
V gene: TRBV11-2

CDR3 protein: CASSLEHLGNQPQHF
CDR3 DNA: TGTGCCAGCAGCTTAGAACACCTAGGCAATCAGCCCCAGCATTTT
J gene: TRBJ1-5
clone size: .
D gene: .
CDR3 length: 15
V gene: TRBV7-3

CDR3 protein: CASSLGEGVRKETQYF
CDR3 DNA: TGCGCCAGCAGCTTGGGTGAGGGGGTACGTAAAGAGACCCAGTACTTC
J gene: TRBJ2-5
clone size: .
D gene: .
CDR3 length: 16
V gene: TRBV5-1

CDR3 protein: CASSPSGFNSNQPQHF
CDR3 DNA: TGTGCCAGCAGCCCGAGCGGTTTTAATAGCAATCAGCCCCAGCATTTT
J gene: TRBJ1-5
clone size: .
D gene: .
CDR3 length: 16
V gene: TRBV7-2

CDR3 protein: CASSPPTGFANTGELFF
CDR3 DNA: TGTGCCAGCTCACCCCCGACTGGATTCGCGAACACCGGGGAGCTGTTTTTT
J gene: TRBJ2-2
clone size: few
D gene: .
CDR3 length: 17
V gene: TRBV18

CDR3 protein: CASTPAAPNYGYTF
CDR3 DNA: TGTGCCAGCACCCCGGCTGCACCTAACTATGGCTACACCTTC
J gene: TRBJ1-2
clone size: .
D gene: .
CDR3 length: 14
V gene: TRBV28

CDR3 protein: CASSSPGTGANSGANVLTF
CDR3 DNA: TGTGCCAGCAGTTCCCCCGGGACAGGGGCTAACTCTGGGGCCAACGTCCTGACTTTC
J gene: TRBJ2-6
clone size: .
D gene: TRBD1
CDR3 length: 19
V gene: TRBV2

CDR3 protein: CASSHESAYEQYF
CDR3 DNA: TGTGCCAGCAGCCATGAGAGCGCCTACGAGCAGTACTTC
J gene: TRBJ2-7
clone size: .
D gene: .
CDR3 length: 13
V gene: TRBV5-5

CDR3 protein: CASIRTGGRTEAFF
CDR3 DNA: TGTGCCAGCATTAGGACAGGGGGTCGTACTGAAGCTTTCTTT
J gene: TRBJ1-1
clone size: once
D gene: TRBD1
CDR3 length: 14
V gene: TRBV6-6

CDR3 protein: CASSPRWDQPQHF
CDR3 DNA: TGTGCCAGCAGCCCACGGTGGGATCAGCCCCAGCATTTT
J gene: TRBJ1-5
clone size: .
D gene: .
CDR3 length: 13
V gene: TRBV7-2

CDR3 protein: CASSLAPSESYEQYF
CDR3 DNA: TGTGCCAGCAGCTTAGCCCCGTCCGAATCCTACGAGCAGTACTTC
J gene: TRBJ2-7
clone size: once
D gene: .
CDR3 length: 15
V gene: TRBV7-6

CDR3 protein: CASSIDRRGLAGEPGEQFF
CDR3 DNA: TGTGCCAGTAGTATAGATCGAAGAGGGCTAGCGGGAGAACCGGGTGAGCAGTTCTTC
J gene: TRBJ2-1
clone size: .
D gene: TRBD2
CDR3 length: 19
V gene: TRBV19

CDR3 protein: CAISEMAGEKLFF
CDR3 DNA: TGTGCCATCAGTGAGATGGCAGGAGAAAAACTGTTTTTT
J gene: TRBJ1-4
clone size: .
D gene: .
CDR3 length: 13
V gene: TRBV10-3

CDR3 protein: CSAPNYGYTF
CDR3 DNA: TGCAGTGCCCCGAACTATGGCTACACCTTC
J gene: TRBJ1-2
clone size: once
D gene: .
CDR3 length: 10
V gene: TRBV20-1

CDR3 protein: CASSPSSQPPPYEQYF
CDR3 DNA: TGTGCCAGCAGCCCCTCCTCACAACCTCCCCCTTACGAGCAGTACTTC
J gene: TRBJ2-7
clone size: .
D gene: .
CDR3 length: 16
V gene: TRBV27

CDR3 protein: CASGGPLTGSYNEQFF
CDR3 DNA: TGTGCCAGCGGAGGGCCCCTGACGGGATCCTACAATGAGCAGTTCTTC
J gene: TRBJ2-1
clone size: .
D gene: .
CDR3 length: 16
V gene: TRBV28

CDR3 protein: CASSQVLGRNTGELFF
CDR3 DNA: TGCGCCAGCAGCCAAGTATTAGGCAGAAACACCGGGGAGCTGTTTTTT
J gene: TRBJ2-2
clone size: .
D gene: .
CDR3 length: 16
V gene: TRBV4-1

CDR3 protein: CASMTPETPCVLYF
CDR3 DNA: TGTGCCAGTATGACCCCCGAGACGCCATGTGTCCTGTACTTC
J gene: TRBJ2-7
clone size: .
D gene: .
CDR3 length: 14
V gene: TRBV19

CDR3 protein: CSALREAQYF
CDR3 DNA: TGCAGTGCCCTGCGGGAGGCCCAGTACTTC
J gene: TRBJ2-5
clone size: .
D gene: TRBD2
CDR3 length: 10
V gene: TRBV20-1

CDR3 protein: CSVDWTGTNTGELFF
CDR3 DNA: TGCAGCGTTGATTGGACAGGCACGAACACCGGGGAGCTGTTTTTT
J gene: TRBJ2-2
clone size: .
D gene: TRBD1
CDR3 length: 15
V gene: TRBV29-1

CDR3 protein: CASRSTSGSRWNEQFF
CDR3 DNA: TGTGCCAGTCGATCTACTAGCGGGAGCCGATGGAATGAGCAGTTCTTC
J gene: TRBJ2-1
clone size: .
D gene: TRBD2
CDR3 length: 16
V gene: TRBV19

CDR3 protein: CAGSCERSYNEQFF
CDR3 DNA: TGTGCAGGCTCGTGTGAGAGGTCCTACAATGAGCAGTTCTTC
J gene: TRBJ2-1
clone size: .
D gene: .
CDR3 length: 14
V gene: TRBV12-2

CDR3 protein: CASRRDAYQETQYF
CDR3 DNA: TGTGCCAGCAGGCGCGACGCGTACCAAGAGACCCAGTACTTC
J gene: TRBJ2-5
clone size: .
D gene: .
CDR3 length: 14
V gene: TRBV27

CDR3 protein: CASSDPPRREEHNEQFF
CDR3 DNA: TGTGCCAGCAGTGACCCCCCGAGGAGGGAAGAGCACAATGAGCAGTTCTTC
J gene: TRBJ2-1
clone size: few
D gene: .
CDR3 length: 17
V gene: TRBV6-4

CDR3 protein: CASSPDRSGREQYF
CDR3 DNA: TGTGCCAGCAGCCCCGACAGGAGCGGTCGCGAGCAGTACTTC
J gene: TRBJ2-7
clone size: .
D gene: .
CDR3 length: 14
V gene: TRBV11-3

CDR3 protein: CASSFSSGANVLTF
CDR3 DNA: TGTGCCAGCAGCTTTTCCTCTGGGGCCAACGTCCTGACTTTC
J gene: TRBJ2-6
clone size: .
D gene: .
CDR3 length: 14
V gene: TRBV5-4

CDR3 protein: CASSLSRTGAEGGYGYTF
CDR3 DNA: TGTGCCAGCAGTTTATCTCGGACAGGGGCAGAAGGCGGCTATGGCTACACCTTC
J gene: TRBJ1-2
clone size: .
D gene: TRBD1
CDR3 length: 18
V gene: TRBV27

CDR3 protein: CASSFGSGVMETQYF
CDR3 DNA: TGTGCCAGCAGCTTTGGTAGCGGGGTCATGGAGACCCAGTACTTC
J gene: TRBJ2-5
clone size: .
D gene: TRBD2
CDR3 length: 15
V gene: TRBV7-9

CDR3 protein: CATPTGTTQNTGELFF
CDR3 DNA: TGTGCCACCCCCACCGGCACTACTCAGAACACCGGGGAGCTGTTTTTT
J gene: TRBJ2-2
clone size: .
D gene: .
CDR3 length: 16
V gene: TRBV7-2

CDR3 protein: CASSLRVEAGAGELFF
CDR3 DNA: TGCGCCAGCAGCTTGAGAGTCGAGGCGGGAGCCGGGGAGCTGTTTTTT
J gene: TRBJ2-2
clone size: .
D gene: TRBD2
CDR3 length: 16
V gene: TRBV5-1

CDR3 protein: CASSGSRNTEAFF
CDR3 DNA: TGTGCCAGCAGTGGGAGCCGTAACACTGAAGCTTTCTTT
J gene: TRBJ1-1
clone size: few
D gene: .
CDR3 length: 13
V gene: TRBV2

CDR3 protein: CASGEGRAGANVLTF
CDR3 DNA: TGTGCCAGCGGTGAGGGTCGGGCGGGGGCCAACGTCCTGACTTTC
J gene: TRBJ2-6
clone size: once
D gene: .
CDR3 length: 15
V gene: TRBV7-3

CDR3 protein: CAWSASGTDTQYF
CDR3 DNA: TGTGCCTGGAGCGCCTCGGGCACAGATACGCAGTATTTT
J gene: TRBJ2-3
clone size: .
D gene: .
CDR3 length: 13
V gene: TRBV30

CDR3 protein: CASSVPGTLTDTQYF
CDR3 DNA: TGTGCCAGCAGCGTACCCGGGACCTTAACAGATACGCAGTATTTT
J gene: TRBJ2-3
clone size: .
D gene: .
CDR3 length: 15
V gene: TRBV11-3

CDR3 protein: CASSTLATVPNEQFF
CDR3 DNA: TGTGCCAGCAGCACACTAGCCACGGTCCCCAATGAGCAGTTCTTC
J gene: TRBJ2-1
clone size: .
D gene: .
CDR3 length: 15
V gene: TRBV7-2

CDR3 protein: CASSLYEGDLSTEAFF
CDR3 DNA: TGTGCCAGCAGCTTGTATGAGGGGGATCTGAGCACTGAAGCTTTCTTT
J gene: TRBJ1-1
clone size: .
D gene: .
CDR3 length: 16
V gene: TRBV5-4

CDR3 protein: CSVEDPSGARGEKLFF
CDR3 DNA: TGCAGCGTTGAAGATCCTTCGGGGGCGCGGGGTGAAAAACTGTTTTTT
J gene: TRBJ1-4
clone size: few
D gene: .
CDR3 length: 16
V gene: TRBV29-1

CDR3 protein: CASSQGQGRSGNTIYF
CDR3 DNA: TGCGCCAGCAGCCAAGGTCAAGGGAGAAGTGGAAACACCATATATTTT
J gene: TRBJ1-3
clone size: .
D gene: .
CDR3 length: 16
V gene: TRBV4-3